This T cell receptor (beta chain) comes out of a study of blood T cells in healthy people across ages. The wider study: In model experiments, template switching was able to capture about one barcoded beta molecule for every two T cells that were present. Regarding the study as a whole: The diversity estimates, figures obtained from one million T cells, were considered underestimates.

Investigators took about 9.1 milliliters of peripheral blood from every donor. CDR3 size: 11 residues. Germline V gene lookup returns CDR1 SQVTM and CDR2 ANQGSEA. V was clipped by 6 bases and J by 5 bases, with 8 bases between them. Concerning this clonotype itself: The antigen is unknown.

The second PCR ran roughly 6 to 11 cycles with a sample-barcoded 5' primer and J-beta primers. Samples each returned at least 2.5 million CDR3-containing paired-end reads. One entry per CDR3 protein, called by TCRdb with MiXCR from the 5' RACE reads. This repertoire shows approximately 800,000 distinct CDR3 sequences, roughly three fifths found once; its top ten account for around 25%. This chain links TRBV29-1 with TRBJ2-1; possibly TRBD1 or TRBD2 for D (6 bases each). The clonotype comes from a man aged 35 to 55 in good health. The sample consisted of blood. In DNA form, the CDR3 reads TGCAGCGTCCGGGGGCACAATGAGCAGTTCTTC. Translation: CSVRGHNEQFF.